Following are 21 T cell receptor beta chains from one sample sequenced in a study of regulatory T cells in long-lasting Graves disease. Sample time point: newly diagnosed GD, antithyroid drugs for less than 3 months. After RNA was extracted from PBMCs, the TCR library was made from it. Building the TCR beta libraries relied on iRepertoire HTBI primers, and CDR3 regions underwent Arm-PCR. TCRdb fed the multiplex PCR reads into MiXCR, producing one record per CDR3 protein. Seen here are 200,000 to 250,000 distinct CDR3 sequences, around 16% observed once, and the top ten hold roughly a fifth. The sequencing used peripheral blood mononuclear cells (PBMCs), collected at new diagnosis, from a patient treated with antithyroid drugs. These receptors came from a female donor with Graves disease.

This clonotype has ten or more counts. V gene TRBV6-1 combines with J gene TRBJ1-4; maybe TRBD1 (5 bases). CDR1 is MNHNS and CDR2 is SASEGT in the germline V gene. Trimming cost V 7 bases and J 6 bases, with 18 bases left between them. This CDR3 has 15 amino acids. CDR3 loop: CASKPPRARHEKLFF. The DNA of the CDR3 is TGTGCCAGCAAACCTCCCAGGGCCCGGCATGAAAAACTGTTTTTT.

The V and J genes are TRBV6-5 and TRBJ2-5; 12 nucleotides agree with TRBD2. The germline CDR1 and CDR2 sequences are MNHEY and SVGAGI. V lost 0 bases and J lost 4; bases outside the gene matches: 6. This CDR3 spans 17 amino acids. In DNA, the CDR3 is TGTGCCAGCAGTTACTCGGCTAGCGGGGGGGGCGCAGAGACCCAGTACTTC. Its protein is CASSYSASGGGAETQYF.

This clonotype appeared many times. The rearrangement joins TRBV27 to TRBJ2-5, with a tentative D call TRBD1 (5 bases). V lost 5 bases, J lost 1 base, and 8 bases lay in between. The CDR3 sequence is 13 residues long. Germline-derived CDR1 and CDR2 are MNHEY and SMNVEV (reference sequence). The CDR3 loop reads CASSQRGQETQYF. CDR3 DNA sequence: TGTGCCAGCAGTCAAAGGGGCCAAGAGACCCAGTACTTC.

This clonotype was found a few times. A clone one base away is much larger, so this may be a read error. J is TRBJ2-1 and V is TRBV7-2, with D perhaps matching TRBD2 (5 bases). CDR3 size: 14 residues. The germline gives CDR1 SGHTA, CDR2 FQGNSA. Trimming removed 4 bases at V and 6 bases at J, with 13 bases between. DNA of the CDR3: TGTGCCAGCAGCTCAGTCCAGGCGGGCAATGAGCAGTTCTTC. This codes for CASSSVQAGNEQFF.

This clonotype was detected ten times or more. The chain recombines TRBV2 with TRBJ2-2, with no clear D. The length of the CDR3 is 14 residues. Germline loops: CDR1 SNHLY, CDR2 FYNNEI. V was clipped by 4 bases and J by 4 bases, with 10 bases between them. The CDR3, as DNA: TGTGCCAGCAGTGCCACTACCCTCACCGGGGAGCTGTTTTTT. Its protein is CASSATTLTGELFF. Drawing the rest from reference TRBV2 and TRBJ2-2, the complete variable domain is EPEVTQTPSHQVTQMGQEVILRCVPISNHLYFYWYRQILGQKVEFLVSFYNNEISEKSEIFDDQFSVERPDGSNFTLKIRSTKLEDSAMYFCASSATTLTGELFFGEGSRLTVL.

The rearrangement uses TRBV27 and TRBJ2-3, with TRBD1 identical over 8 bases. Per germline, CDR1 MNHEY and CDR2 SMNVEV (reference sequence). J gave up 1 base and V 6 bases, and 6 bases lay outside the gene matches. The CDR3 is 15 residues long. CDR3 sequence (DNA): TGTGCCAGCAGCGAAGACAGGGGCGGCACAGATACGCAGTATTTT. This translates into CASSEDRGGTDTQYF.

The V gene is TRBV6-9, the J gene TRBJ1-2; the D gene is possibly TRBD1 (5 bases). CDR1 MNHGY and CDR2 SVAAGI come from the germline V gene. V shed 2 bases and J shed 3 bases, with 7 bases lying between them. The CDR3 covers 13 residues. The CDR3 sequence is CASSYTGHYGYTF. CDR3 DNA sequence: TGTGCCAGCAGTTATACAGGTCACTATGGCTACACCTTC.

To note about this clonotype: A much larger clone differs from this one at a single base, so this may be a read error. CDR3 in amino acids: CAISEGQNNGQFF. The CDR3 coding sequence is TGTGCCATCAGTGAAGGGCAAAACAATGGGCAGTTCTTC. The rearrangement links TRBV10-3 to TRBJ2-1; D is unclear. The CDR3 sequence is 13 residues long. Germline V CDR1 and CDR2: ENHRY, SYGVKD.

This clonotype was seen repeatedly, ten times or more. The gene calls are TRBV6-5 and TRBJ1-2; D not resolved. Germline V gene lookup returns CDR1 MNHEY and CDR2 SVGAGI. The CDR3 length is 15 residues. The V gene lost 0 bases and the J gene lost 0 bases, with 8 bases spanning the gap. The CDR3 protein is CASSYSGKPNYGYTF. As DNA, the CDR3 is TGTGCCAGCAGTTACTCAGGGAAACCTAACTATGGCTACACCTTC.

This clonotype was seen repeatedly, ten times or more. This rearrangement joins TRBV20-1 to TRBJ1-2; D unresolved. V dropped 0 bases and J dropped 4 bases, with 15 bases sitting between them. The germline CDR1 and CDR2 sequences are DFQATT and SNEGSKA (reference sequence). This CDR3 is built from 15 residues. The CDR3 region has the DNA TGCAGTGCTAGAGAAGTTCATTCGGCCGGCTATGGCTACACCTTC. This sequence encodes CSAREVHSAGYGYTF.

This clonotype has ten or more counts. CDR3 coding DNA: TGCGCCAGCAGCCCCTCGTTCGGGGGAGCTGAGGGTGGCTACACCTTC. This encodes CASSPSFGGAEGGYTF. This chain links TRBV4-1 with TRBJ1-2; TRBD1 might be the D (5 bases). V gave up 4 bases and J gave up 7 bases, with 22 bases separating them. Germline loops: CDR1 MGHRA, CDR2 YSYEKL. The CDR3 is 16 residues long.

This clonotype appeared many times. The chain recombines TRBV12-3 or TRBV12-4 with TRBJ1-1; D possibly corresponds to TRBD1 (5 bases). The CDR3 loop spans 14 amino acids. V lost 6 bases and J lost 2, with 13 bases in between. The DNA of the CDR3 is TGTGCCAGCAGCTCGACGGGGGTTAACACTGAAGCTTTCTTT. Translating it yields CASSSTGVNTEAFF.

This clonotype was counted at least ten times. The chain uses TRBV20-1 and TRBJ2-2; maybe TRBD1 (6 bases). Trimming took 1 base from V and 4 from J, leaving 7 bases between them. Germline CDR1 reads DFQATT; CDR2 reads SNEGSKA (reference sequence). The CDR3 spans 13 residues. In DNA, the CDR3 is TGCAGTGCTAGAGCGACAGGCACCGGGGAGCTGTTTTTT. It is translated as CSARATGTGELFF.

For this clonotype: It differs at one base from a far larger clone, so likely a read error. The chain recombines TRBV2 with TRBJ2-1, with TRBD2 identical over 9 bases. The J call may be in error: the DNA end matches TRBJ2-5 better. Germline CDR1 SNHLY, CDR2 FYNNEI. The CDR3 is 14 amino acids. CDR3 in DNA: TGTGTCAGCAGAAGGCGGGAGGGACTGGAGACCCAGTACTTC. As protein: CVSRRREGLETQYF.

This clonotype appeared many times. The chain links TRBV10-3 to TRBJ1-2; D is unclear. This CDR3 contains 13 residues. In germline, CDR1 is ENHRY, CDR2 SYGVKD. V was clipped by 6 bases and J by 4 bases, with 12 bases between them. Here the CDR3 DNA reads TGTGCCATCAGCATGGACGGCGGCTATGGCTACACCTTC. It specifies CAISMDGGYGYTF.

Note on this clonotype: Sequence at one end of the junction differs from germline and may be a read error. The CDR3 coding sequence is TGTGCCAGCCCACCGGACAGGACTACTAACTATGGCTACACCTTC. This codes for CASPPDRTTNYGYTF. The V call is TRBV18, the J call TRBJ1-2, with 7 bases that match TRBD1. The CDR3 is 15 residues long. The germline V gene encodes CDR1 KGHSH and CDR2 LQKENI.

This sequence joins TRBV5-6 and TRBJ2-2, with unresolved D. V gave up 4 bases and J gave up 5 bases, with 9 bases separating them. CDR1 is SGHDT, CDR2 YYEEEE, per germline. This CDR3 has 13 amino acids. CDR3 loop: CASSPAGTGELFF. CDR3 nucleotide sequence: TGTGCCAGCAGCCCTGCCGGTACCGGGGAGCTGTTTTTT.

Points on this clonotype: This may stem from a read error, because a much larger clone lies one nucleotide away. CDR3 coding DNA: TGTGCCAGCAGCGACCCACTAGCGGGAGTTGACGAGGAGCTGTTTTTT. It is translated as CASSDPLAGVDEELFF. V and J are TRBV5-8 and TRBJ2-2, with 11 nucleotides matching TRBD2. Germline V lookup: CDR1 SGHTS, CDR2 YDEGEE. The CDR3 covers 16 residues. V was pared by 4 bases and J by 10 bases, with 12 bases of the junction left unmatched.

Only one count was recorded for this clonotype. A read error likely explains this, since a far larger clone differs by one base. The chain carries TRBV11-2 and TRBJ2-3; D remains ambiguous. The CDR3 loop spans 13 amino acids. CDR1 is SGHAT and CDR2 is FQNNGV in the germline V gene. DNA for the CDR3: TGTGCCGGCAGCTTACGTAGTCGGGATACGCAGTATTTT. Translation: CAGSLRSRDTQYF.

The table lists this clonotype with a few counts. A far larger clone differs by one base, so this is likely a read error. This sequence joins TRBV7-3 and TRBJ2-3, with D uncertain. Germline CDR1 reads SGHTA; CDR2 reads FQGTGA. V lost 2 bases, J lost 5 bases, and 5 bases lay in between. The CDR3 loop spans 12 amino acids. CDR3 DNA sequence: TGTGCCAGCAGCTTAGACCAAGATACGCAGTATTTT. Protein sequence: CASSLDQDTQYF.

This clonotype was recorded at least ten times. The chain links TRBV28 to TRBJ1-4; D possibly corresponds to TRBD1 (5 bases). With 4 bases removed from V and 0 bases from J, the gap between germline ends came to 9 bases. The CDR3 consists of 15 residues. Germline assignment: CDR1 MDHEN and CDR2 SYDVKM. The CDR3 DNA reads as TGTGCCAGCAGTTCCACGGGGGCAACTAATGAAAAACTGTTTTTT. Amino acid sequence: CASSSTGATNEKLFF.